Sequencing of this T cell receptor beta chain was carried out in a study of T cells in localized non-small cell lung cancer. Study-level results: Uninvolved adjacent lung had the highest recorded T cell clonality, with tumor below it.

The assay was immunoSEQ multiplex PCR, and TCRdb's table has in-frame clones only and misses some. The table includes 2,000 to 3,000 clones, 25% to 30% detected once. Germline V gene data show CDR1 as SGHRS and CDR2 as YFSETQ. The CDR3 consists of 16 residues. Deletions cut 6 bases from V and 7 bases from J, with 22 bases between. Concerning this clone: Its cognate antigen is unknown.

The rearrangement uses TRBV5-1 and TRBJ1-4, with D perhaps TRBD1 (5 bases). The material sequenced was lung tumor tissue, taken before any cancer treatment. The source is a man aged 18 to 50 with stage I lung adenocarcinoma. CDR3 sequence (DNA): TGCGCCAGCACCACTTTGCCCCAGGGCGGACCTGAAAAACTGTTTTTT. It codes for CASTTLPQGGPEKLFF. Supplemented by reference TRBV5-1 and TRBJ1-4, the full variable domain reads KAGVTQTPRYLIKTRGQQVTLSCSPISGHRSVSWYQQTPGQGLQFLFEYFSETQRNKGNFPGRFSGRQFSNSRSEMNVSTLELGDSALYLCASTTLPQGGPEKLFFGSGTQLSVL.